The rows below give T cell receptor beta chains drawn from one sample of a study of T-cell memory formation after mild COVID-19. TCRdb ran MiXCR on the 5' RACE reads and lists one entry per CDR3 protein. The table lists roughly 150,000 distinct CDR3 sequences, around 13% of them singletons. The sample comprised PBMCs or a T cell subset sorted from them (not recorded which). The receptors were gathered from an adult woman who had mild COVID-19 (a few samples of this study predate the infection). Cell type and time point are not known. The CDR3 runs from the conserved cysteine through the conserved F or W. The order of the fields is V gene, clone size, D gene, J gene, CDR3 DNA, CDR3 protein. The D gene is left open where the match is weak. Clone size is not always given. Where it is, it says once, few, many or a class for expanded clones.

TRBV6-5,few,TRBD1,TRBJ2-7,TGTGCCAGCAGTCCTCCCGGGACAGTAGCCTACGAGCAGTACTTC,CASSPPGTVAYEQYF
TRBV4-3,NA,NA,TRBJ2-2,TGCGCCAGCAGCCAAGATTTGGGGTATACCGGGGAGCTGTTTTTT,CASSQDLGYTGELFF
TRBV20-1,NA,NA,TRBJ1-1,TGCAGTGCTCGACACCAGCCGAACACTGAAGCTTTCTTT,CSARHQPNTEAFF
TRBV18,few,NA,TRBJ1-4,TGTGCCAGCTCACCGGGATGGGCGAACGAAAAACTGTTTTTT,CASSPGWANEKLFF
TRBV5-1,few,NA,TRBJ2-3,TGCGCCAGCAGCTTGGCCGAGGCGGGTGGAGATACGCAGTATTTT,CASSLAEAGGDTQYF
TRBV7-6,many,NA,TRBJ2-1,TGTGCCAGCAGCTTAGTTATTAGCCACAATGAGCAGTTCTTC,CASSLVISHNEQFF
TRBV5-1,NA,NA,TRBJ2-7,TGCGCCAGCAGCTTGGCCGTTATCCCCTCCTACGAGCAGTACTTC,CASSLAVIPSYEQYF
TRBV24-1,NA,NA,TRBJ2-5,TGTGCCACCAGTGTTGGGGACTCCTTACAAGAGACCCAGTACTTC,CATSVGDSLQETQYF
TRBV5-8,few,NA,TRBJ1-1,TGTGCCAGCAGCTTGGCGTTGACAAAAGAAGCTTTCTTT,CASSLALTKEAFF
TRBV6-5,NA,TRBD1,TRBJ2-7,TGTGCCAGCAGTTACTCGGCAGGGGGTTCATACGAGCAGTACTTC,CASSYSAGGSYEQYF
TRBV6-6,NA,NA,TRBJ2-7,TGTGCCAGCAGCGATGAAACCCGGGACACCAACTACGAGCAGTACTTC,CASSDETRDTNYEQYF
TRBV12-3/TRBV12-4,few,TRBD2,TRBJ2-3,TGTGCCAGCAGTTCTGGACTAGTCGGGACAGATACGCAGTATTTT,CASSSGLVGTDTQYF
TRBV6-2/TRBV6-3,NA,NA,TRBJ2-1,TGTGCCAGCAGTTATAACTACAATGAGCAGTTCTTC,CASSYNYNEQFF
TRBV20-1,NA,NA,TRBJ1-4,TGCAGTGCTCCCCGCTTGGGTTTTGCAACTAATGAAAAACTGTTTTTT,CSAPRLGFATNEKLFF
TRBV6-1,NA,TRBD2,TRBJ2-1,TGTGCCAGCAGCCCAGCGCTCAGCGGGGGCTCATCTAGGTTCTTC,CASSPALSGGSSRFF
TRBV7-2,few,TRBD2,TRBJ2-5,TGTGCCAGCAGCCCTAGCGGGAGGCTAGAGACCCAGTACTTC,CASSPSGRLETQYF
TRBV12-3/TRBV12-4,few,NA,TRBJ2-1,TGTGCCAGCACCTCTGAGAGGGGTCCTTACAATGAGCAGTTCTTC,CASTSERGPYNEQFF
TRBV5-6,NA,TRBD2,TRBJ2-3,TGTGCCAGCAGCTTACTAGCGGGACCGCGCGATACGCAGTATTTT,CASSLLAGPRDTQYF
TRBV27,NA,NA,TRBJ2-7,TGTGCCAGCAGTCCCCAAAGCACAGTTCCGGGGGTCGAGCAGTACTTC,CASSPQSTVPGVEQYF
TRBV6-2/TRBV6-3,NA,NA,TRBJ2-6,TGTGCCGCTCACCCCTCGACGGGAATCTCTGGGGCCAACGTCCTGACTTTC,CAAHPSTGISGANVLTF
TRBV20-1,few,TRBD2,TRBJ2-7,TGCAGTGCTAGAGGTTCTAGCGGGAGTCCCGGTACCTACGAGCAGTACTTC,CSARGSSGSPGTYEQYF
TRBV20-1,few,NA,TRBJ2-7,TGCAGTGCTCGTAGTGTGGCGGGAACCTACGAGCAGTACTTC,CSARSVAGTYEQYF
TRBV14,NA,NA,TRBJ2-2,TGTGCCAGCAGCCGTCCGGGACGGACGAACACCGGGGAGCTGTTTTTT,CASSRPGRTNTGELFF
TRBV6-4,NA,TRBD2,TRBJ2-1,TGTGCCAGCAGTGTCTCCGGGACTAGCCCCGACAATGAGCAGTTCTTC,CASSVSGTSPDNEQFF
TRBV5-1,few,NA,TRBJ2-1,TGCGCCAGCAGCTGGGCCAGTTCATACAATGAGCAGTTCTTC,CASSWASSYNEQFF
TRBV18,NA,NA,TRBJ1-1,TGTGCCAGCTCACCGAAACCGGGGTGGGACACTGAAGCTTTCTTT,CASSPKPGWDTEAFF
TRBV20-1,few,NA,TRBJ2-5,TGCAGTGCTAGAGGATCGGGCCTTGGGGAGACCCAGTACTTC,CSARGSGLGETQYF
TRBV18,NA,NA,TRBJ2-7,TGTGCCAGCTCATTAACCACGGGTGGATACGAGCAGTACTTC,CASSLTTGGYEQYF
TRBV11-2,NA,NA,TRBJ2-5,TGTGCCAGCAGCTTCGAAGGGGTCCAAGAGACCCAGTACTTC,CASSFEGVQETQYF
TRBV7-2,NA,NA,TRBJ2-5,TGTGCCAGCAGCCGGGACTCCCAAGAGACCCAGTACTTC,CASSRDSQETQYF
TRBV11-3,NA,TRBD1,TRBJ2-5,TGTGCCAGCAGCCCGCCCCCTCTCACAGGGGCACTAAAAGAGACCCAGTACTTC,CASSPPPLTGALKETQYF
TRBV7-2,NA,NA,TRBJ1-5,TGTGCCAGCAGCTGGGGGGCAGGGGTTCAGCCCCAGCATTTT,CASSWGAGVQPQHF
TRBV9,NA,NA,TRBJ2-3,TGTGCCAGCAGCTCCCCGTCGGCGGGGCATATGGGGGATACGCAGTATTTT,CASSSPSAGHMGDTQYF
TRBV19,few,NA,TRBJ1-5,TGTGCCAGTAGTATCGCCGGACAGCTATATTCCCTCAATCAGCCCCAGCATTTT,CASSIAGQLYSLNQPQHF
TRBV11-3,NA,TRBD1,TRBJ2-4,TGTGCCAGCAGCTTGTGGACAGGACCAGCCAAAAACATTCAGTACTTC,CASSLWTGPAKNIQYF
TRBV11-2,NA,NA,TRBJ1-1,TGTGCCAGCAGCTTCGGAGGTTCACGTATGAACACTGAAGCTTTCTTT,CASSFGGSRMNTEAFF
TRBV12-3/TRBV12-4,few,NA,TRBJ2-1,TGTGCCAGCAGTCCAGTTTACAATGAGCAGTTCTTC,CASSPVYNEQFF
TRBV12-3/TRBV12-4,NA,NA,TRBJ1-6,TGTGCCAGCACCGACGGGGGTGTGGGGATTTCACCCCTCCACTTT,CASTDGGVGISPLHF
TRBV18,NA,NA,TRBJ1-6,TGTGCCAGCTCTTCCACAGGGAACTATAATTCACCCCTCCACTTT,CASSSTGNYNSPLHF
TRBV18,NA,NA,TRBJ1-5,TGTGCCAGCTCACCAGGTAACAATCAGCCCCAGCATTTT,CASSPGNNQPQHF
TRBV5-1,many,NA,TRBJ2-5,TGCGCCAGCAGCTTGGGCAGCAACCAAGAGACCCAGTACTTC,CASSLGSNQETQYF
TRBV15,many,NA,TRBJ2-7,TGTGCCACCAGCCGGCCGGACTCCTCCTACGAGCAGTACTTC,CATSRPDSSYEQYF
TRBV13,few,NA,TRBJ1-1,TGTGCCAGCAGCGGCGCCGGGACGTTCCTGGGGCTGAACACTGAAGCTTTCTTT,CASSGAGTFLGLNTEAFF
TRBV4-2,few,NA,TRBJ2-1,TGTGCCAGCAGCCAATTCACTACGATTTACAATGAGCAGTTCTTC,CASSQFTTIYNEQFF